These 32 T cell receptor beta chains were sequenced from one sample in a study of blood T cell repertoires in COVID-19. Profiled with immunoSEQ multiplex PCR; TCRdb holds only in-frame clones, not every one. The sample holds 200,000 to 250,000 clones, approximately 80% seen once. Source material: PBMCs or T cells enriched from blood (not recorded which). These receptors were obtained from a man aged 60 to 69 who had recovered from COVID-19.

The V call is TRBV4-2, the J call TRBJ2-7; D not certain. CDR3 length: 13 residues. Trimming removed 0 bases at V and 3 bases at J, with 6 bases between. Germline V gene lookup returns CDR1 LGHNA and CDR2 YNFKEQ. The CDR3, as DNA: TGTGCCAGCAGCCAAGAGGCTCTCTACGAGCAGTACTTC. Residues: CASSQEALYEQYF.

The rearrangement joins TRBV7-2 to TRBJ2-1; TRBD2 aligns across 8 bases. The CDR3 has 14 residues. V trimming: 8 bases; J trimming: 6 bases; junction bases outside the gene matches: 9. Germline V gene lookup returns CDR1 SGHTA and CDR2 FQGNSA. CDR3 nucleotide sequence: TGTGCCAGCGGCCGGGGGGGAGCTGGCAATGAGCAGTTCTTC. It is translated as CASGRGGAGNEQFF.

In this sample, this clone is medium-sized. V is TRBV7-9 and J is TRBJ2-4; possibly TRBD1 for D (6 bases). V lost 1 base, J lost 12 bases, and 13 bases lay in between. Germline V gene sequence: CDR1 SEHNR, CDR2 FQNEAQ (reference sequence). The CDR3 length is 13 residues. CDR3 in amino acids: CASSLEAGVDQYF. CDR3 sequence (DNA): TGTGCCAGCAGCTTAGAAGCAGGGGTCGATCAGTACTTC.

The chain combines TRBV4-3 with TRBJ2-3; D is unresolved. The CDR3 totals 14 residues. Germline CDR1 and CDR2: LGHNA and YSLEER. Trimming removed 1 base at V and 0 bases at J, with 5 bases between. The CDR3 nucleotides are TGCGCCAGCAGCCAAGTATTAAGCACAGATACGCAGTATTTT. Amino acid sequence: CASSQVLSTDTQYF.

The chain links TRBV3-1 (or the pseudogene TRBV3-2) to TRBJ2-5, with 8 bases matching TRBD2. The CDR3 is 16 amino acids. Germline CDR1 is LGHDT and CDR2 is YNNKEL (reference sequence). The ends lost 0 bases at V and 1 base at J; junction bases unmatched: 4. CDR3 region: CASSQDPAGGQETQYF. The CDR3 region has the DNA TGTGCCAGCAGCCAAGATCCTGCGGGGGGCCAAGAGACCCAGTACTTC.

The rearrangement links TRBV7-3 to TRBJ1-1, with D tentatively TRBD1 (5 bases). Trimming took 1 base from V and 8 from J, leaving 20 bases between them. The CDR3 runs 16 residues. CDR1 SGHTA and CDR2 FQGTGA come from the germline V gene. CDR3: CASSLMGTAGTYEAFF. The CDR3 DNA reads TGTGCCAGCAGCTTAATGGGGACTGCAGGAACTTACGAAGCTTTCTTT.

The chain has TRBV5-1 and TRBJ1-4; D is perhaps TRBD1 (5 bases). Trimming stripped 0 bases from V and 7 bases from J, with 10 bases between. Per germline, CDR1 SGHRS and CDR2 YFSETQ. The CDR3 contains 14 residues. CDR3 DNA sequence: TGCGCCAGCAGCTTGGTGGGGGGTAGTGAAAAACTGTTTTTT. It encodes CASSLVGGSEKLFF.

This chain joins TRBV11-2 and TRBJ1-6; a weak D match, TRBD1 (6 bases). CDR1 and CDR2 from the germline V gene are SGHAT and FQNNGV. V gave up 5 bases and J gave up 0 bases, with 14 bases separating them. The CDR3 runs 17 residues. For the CDR3, the DNA is TGTGCCAGCAGCCCACAAACAGGGAGCTCCTATAATTCACCCCTCCACTTT. Its translation: CASSPQTGSSYNSPLHF. Looking up the rest from reference TRBV11-2 and TRBJ1-6 gives the full variable domain: EAGVAQSPRYKIIEKRQSVAFWCNPISGHATLYWYQQILGQGPKLLIQFQNNGVVDDSQLPKDRFSAERLKGVDSTLKIQPAKLEDSAVYLCASSPQTGSSYNSPLHFGNGTRLTVT.

The rearrangement links TRBV11-3 to TRBJ2-7, with D possibly matching TRBD2 (6 bases). Trimming took off 9 bases at V and 3 bases at J, with 12 bases between the two ends. The CDR3 is 12 amino acids. Germline V gene sequence: CDR1 SGHNT, CDR2 YENEEA. The CDR3 reads CASSKAGYEQYF. The CDR3 region has the DNA TGTGCCAGTTCAAAAGCGGGCTACGAGCAGTACTTC.

Here the CDR3 reads CASSHQNVRTGTDTQYF. CDR3 nucleotide sequence: TGTGCCAGCAGCCACCAAAATGTGCGGACAGGGACAGATACGCAGTATTTT. The rearrangement uses TRBV14 and TRBJ2-3, with TRBD1 matching 8 bases. CDR3 length: 17 residues. Germline values: CDR1 SGHDN, CDR2 FVKESK. V shed 3 bases and J 3 bases; nucleotides not matched to a gene: 11. Based on the CDR3 plus reference TRBV14 and TRBJ2-3, the full variable domain is EAGVTQFPSHSVIEKGQTVTLRCDPISGHDNLYWYRRVMGKEIKFLLHFVKESKQDESGMPNNRFLAERTGGTYSTLKVQPAELEDSGVYFCASSHQNVRTGTDTQYFGPGTRLTVL.

The chain couples TRBV5-6 to TRBJ2-5; 9 nucleotides agree with TRBD1. This CDR3 has 15 amino acids. Germline V gene data show CDR1 as SGHDT and CDR2 as YYEEEE. With 0 bases clipped from V and 1 base from J, the junction kept 1 base outside the gene matches. CDR3 sequence (DNA): TGTGCCAGCAGCTTGGGGACAGGGGTCCAAGAGACCCAGTACTTC. It encodes CASSLGTGVQETQYF.

This chain joins TRBV2 and TRBJ2-7; 10 nucleotides agree with TRBD1. Germline V gives CDR1 SNHLY, CDR2 FYNNEI. Trimming cost V 7 bases and J 3 bases; bases outside gene matches: 12. The length of the CDR3 is 16 residues. The CDR3 nucleotides read TGTGCCAGCACTCCTTTCCCCCGGGACAGGGGCTACGAGCAGTACTTC. It is translated as CASTPFPRDRGYEQYF.

This clone showed up just once. The chain combines TRBV10-3 with TRBJ2-3; 7 nucleotides align to TRBD2. After removal of 6 bases from V and 0 bases from J, the junction contained 0 bases not matched to a gene. CDR3 length: 13 amino acids. Germline loops: CDR1 ENHRY, CDR2 SYGVKD. The CDR3 bases are TGTGCCATCAGGCGGGGGAGCACAGATACGCAGTATTTT. Translation gives CAIRRGSTDTQYF.

The chain uses TRBV11-2 and TRBJ1-6; possibly TRBD1 for D (5 bases). This CDR3 spans 15 amino acids. Germline V gene lookup returns CDR1 SGHAT and CDR2 FQNNGV. V was shortened by 1 base and J by 7 bases, with 11 bases between the two germline ends. CDR3 in DNA: TGTGCCAGCAGCTTAGGGTTGGGGCCGAATTCACCCCTCCACTTT. Its protein product is CASSLGLGPNSPLHF.

The chain combines TRBV5-1 with TRBJ1-1; 8 bases are a match to TRBD1. CDR3 length: 14 amino acids. The V and J ends lost 4 bases and 1 base, in that order; junction bases with no gene match: 3. Germline CDR1 SGHRS, CDR2 YFSETQ. The CDR3 bases are TGCGCCAGCAGCATAGGACAGGGGAACACTGAAGCTTTCTTT. Its protein product is CASSIGQGNTEAFF.

This chain links TRBV5-5 with TRBJ2-3, with D hard to call. The germline V and J ends were trimmed by 1 base and 6 bases, with 12 bases remaining between them. Germline V CDR1 and CDR2: SGHKS, YYEKEE (reference sequence). The CDR3 is 14 residues long. CDR3 sequence reads: CASSLNKARDTQYF. In nucleotides, the CDR3 is TGTGCCAGCAGCTTGAACAAAGCGAGGGATACGCAGTATTTT.

The chain uses TRBV6-2 or TRBV6-3 and TRBJ1-1; D is undetermined. CDR3 length: 12 residues. Trimming stripped 2 bases from V and 4 bases from J, with 5 bases between. CDR1 and CDR2 (germline): MNHEY, SVGEGT. The CDR3: CASSYHSTEAFF. DNA for the CDR3: TGTGCCAGCAGTTACCACAGCACTGAAGCTTTCTTT.

The genes are TRBV9 and TRBJ2-3; maybe TRBD2 (6 bases). Germline V gives CDR1 SGDLS, CDR2 YYNGEE. The ends were cut back, 3 bases at V and 0 bases at J, with 11 bases in the middle. The CDR3 totals 15 residues. The CDR3 spells CASSDPGTSTDTQYF. The CDR3 coding sequence is TGTGCCAGCAGCGACCCCGGGACTAGCACAGATACGCAGTATTTT. The whole variable domain, remainder taken from reference TRBV9 and TRBJ2-3, is DSGVTQTPKHLITATGQRVTLRCSPRSGDLSVYWYQQSLDQGLQFLIQYYNGEERAKGNILERFSAQQFPDLHSELNLSSLELGDSALYFCASSDPGTSTDTQYFGPGTRLTVL.

DNA of the CDR3: TGTGCCAGCAGTCCAGGGTTTAACTATGGCTACACCTTC. It encodes CASSPGFNYGYTF. The J gene is TRBJ1-2, the V gene TRBV12-3 or TRBV12-4; the D gene is possibly TRBD1 (5 bases). V shed 5 bases and J shed 1 base, with 8 bases lying between them. The CDR3 sequence is 13 residues long.

V gene TRBV5-1 combines with J gene TRBJ2-2, with D possibly being TRBD1 (6 bases). V was shortened by 2 bases and J by 1 base, with 12 bases between the two germline ends. From germline, CDR1 is SGHRS and CDR2 YFSETQ. The CDR3 spans 16 residues. CDR3 in amino acids: CASSFQGLVNTGELFF. CDR3 DNA: TGCGCCAGCAGCTTTCAGGGGTTAGTGAACACCGGGGAGCTGTTTTTT.

This chain links TRBV19 with TRBJ1-5; TRBD1 agrees at 7 bases. The J segment lost 1 base and the V segment lost 4 bases, leaving 4 bases of the junction unmatched. CDR1 and CDR2 from the germline V gene are LNHDA and SQIVND (reference sequence). The CDR3 has 15 residues. DNA for the CDR3: TGTGCCAGTAGTACCGACAGGGAAAGCAATCAGCCCCAGCATTTT. Protein: CASSTDRESNQPQHF. The full variable domain, in which reference TRBV19 and TRBJ1-5 provide the parts outside the CDR3, is DGGITQSPKYLFRKEGQNVTLSCEQNLNHDAMYWYRQDPGQGLRLIYYSQIVNDFQKGDIAEGYSVSREKKESFPLTVTSAQKNPTAFYLCASSTDRESNQPQHFGDGTRLSIL.

CDR3 bases: TGTGCCAGCAGTTACTCCGACAGTGCTAACTATGGCTACACCTTC. This encodes CASSYSDSANYGYTF. V is TRBV6-6 and J is TRBJ1-2; a weak D match, TRBD1 (5 bases). The germline CDR1 and CDR2 sequences are MNHNY and SVGAGI (reference sequence). V shed 0 bases and J shed 0 bases, with 8 bases lying between them. The CDR3 contains 15 residues.

The chain joins TRBV12-5 to TRBJ2-1, with 11 bases identical to TRBD1. Germline assignment: CDR1 LGHNT and CDR2 FRNRAP. V gave up 5 bases and J gave up 9 bases; unmatched junction bases: 12. This CDR3 is 16 amino acids long. The CDR3 DNA reads TGTGCTAGTGGTCCCACCGGGACAGGGGGTTATCGTGAGCAGTTCTTC. Its translation is CASGPTGTGGYREQFF.

The rearrangement links TRBV20-1 to TRBJ2-7; TRBD1 agrees at 7 bases. Germline CDR1 and CDR2: DFQATT and SNEGSKA (reference sequence). This CDR3 has 11 residues. After removal of 5 bases from V and 5 bases from J, the junction contained 3 bases not matched to a gene. The CDR3 DNA is TGCAGTGCTTGGGACAGCCACGAGCAGTACTTC. Its translation: CSAWDSHEQYF.

The chain uses TRBV5-1 and TRBJ1-1, with 8 positions matching TRBD1. This CDR3 comprises 15 residues. The V gene end was trimmed by 7 bases and the J gene end by 3 bases; junction bases not matched to a gene: 11. Germline values: CDR1 SGHRS, CDR2 YFSETQ. This chain's CDR3 is CASGKTGAPDTEAFF. The CDR3 nucleotides are TGCGCCAGCGGCAAGACAGGGGCCCCCGACACTGAAGCTTTCTTT.

The CDR3 sequence: CASSQGWAGELFF. The CDR3 DNA sequence: TGTGCCAGTAGTCAGGGATGGGCCGGGGAGCTGTTTTTT. V usage is TRBV19 and J usage is TRBJ2-2, with D possibly matching TRBD1 (5 bases). The germline V and J ends were trimmed by 5 bases and 6 bases, with 10 bases remaining between them. The CDR3 contains 13 residues. From germline, CDR1 is LNHDA and CDR2 SQIVND (reference sequence).

The chain carries TRBV21-1 and TRBJ2-3; no DNA check was done on the table's D call, TRBD2. TRBV21-1 is recorded as a pseudogene. CDR3 length equals 16 residues. The CDR3 here is CASSTGLAGATDTQYF. CDR3 DNA sequence: TGTGCCAGCAGCACTGGACTAGCGGGGGCCACAGATACGCAGTATTTT.

This clone turned up a few times. The chain uses TRBV19 and TRBJ2-2, with a tentative D call TRBD1 (6 bases). Trimming removed 3 bases from V and 0 bases from J, with 8 bases in between. Per germline, CDR1 LNHDA and CDR2 SQIVND (reference sequence). The CDR3 spans 15 residues. CDR3 coding DNA: TGTGCCAGTAGTATCAACAGGGCGAACACCGGGGAGCTGTTTTTT. Its translation is CASSINRANTGELFF.

This clone was recorded once. The J gene is TRBJ2-1, the V gene TRBV4-1; D may be TRBD1 (6 bases). There are 18 residues in the CDR3. Trimming removed 4 bases at V and 3 bases at J, with 22 bases between. Germline V CDR1 and CDR2: MGHRA, YSYEKL. The CDR3 loop reads CASSLGQWPGVDYNEQFF. CDR3 nucleotide sequence: TGCGCCAGCAGCCTGGGACAATGGCCTGGAGTGGACTACAATGAGCAGTTCTTC.

The chain joins TRBV2 to TRBJ2-1, with TRBD2 matching over 10 bases. The CDR3 has 15 residues. Losses at the gene ends were 6 bases for V and 8 bases for J; bases not matched to a gene: 10. CDR1 is SNHLY and CDR2 is FYNNEI in the germline V gene. The CDR3 reads CASRPERGGYDEQFF. The CDR3 nucleotides read TGTGCCAGCAGACCAGAGCGGGGGGGGTACGATGAGCAGTTCTTC. Full variable domain (outside the CDR3, taken from reference TRBV2 and TRBJ2-1): EPEVTQTPSHQVTQMGQEVILRCVPISNHLYFYWYRQILGQKVEFLVSFYNNEISEKSEIFDDQFSVERPDGSNFTLKIRSTKLEDSAMYFCASRPERGGYDEQFFGPGTRLTVL.

This clone was found once. V usage is TRBV7-8 and J usage is TRBJ2-3; TRBD1 matches at 12 bases. There are 17 residues in the CDR3. V lost 4 bases, J lost 4 bases, and 9 bases stayed unmatched. CDR1 and CDR2 (germline): SGHVS, FQNEAQ. This CDR3 is CASSSRDRGRPPDTQYF. The CDR3 DNA reads as TGTGCCAGCAGCTCACGGGACAGGGGGCGCCCCCCAGATACGCAGTATTTT.

This clone showed up just once. The gene calls are TRBV19 and TRBJ1-5; possible D gene TRBD1, 5 bases. CDR3 length: 17 amino acids. The germline V gene has CDR1 LNHDA and CDR2 SQIVND (reference sequence). Trimming removed 5 bases from V and 7 bases from J, with 24 bases in between. CDR3 in DNA: TGTGCCAGTAGTTCCAGGGCGGGAAGACGGAAAAGCCAGCCCCAGCATTTT. Translated: CASSSRAGRRKSQPQHF.